The 8 T cell receptor beta chains reported below all come from one sample, sequenced in a study of early T cells in non-severe SARS-CoV-2 infection. TCRdb passed the 5' RACE reads through MiXCR, listing each CDR3 protein once. This table holds about 56,000 distinct CDR3 sequences, roughly a tenth found once. The material sequenced was whole blood. The receptor set was obtained from an adult who was a healthcare worker with PCR-confirmed SARS-CoV-2 infection or an uninfected control (not recorded which).

This clonotype has more than one count but fewer than ten. The chain recombines TRBV11-3 with TRBJ2-3; D uncertain. This CDR3 has 13 residues. V shed 5 bases and J shed 2 bases, with 8 bases lying between them. Germline loops: CDR1 SGHNT, CDR2 YENEEA. The CDR3 loop reads CASSPWDTDTQYF. The DNA for the CDR3 is TGTGCCAGCAGCCCTTGGGACACAGATACGCAGTATTTT.

The chain has TRBV20-1 and TRBJ2-1; no clear D gene. V lost 1 base to trimming and J lost 7 bases, with 8 bases between them. The CDR3 runs 12 residues. Germline-derived CDR1 and CDR2 are DFQATT and SNEGSKA (reference sequence). This CDR3 is CSARGVGNEQFF. The CDR3 DNA follows: TGCAGTGCTAGAGGTGTGGGGAATGAGCAGTTCTTC.

The genes are TRBV20-1 and TRBJ1-4; D not resolved. The germline V gene has CDR1 DFQATT and CDR2 SNEGSKA (reference sequence). The CDR3 extends over 13 amino acids. V lost 4 bases, J lost 0 bases, and 6 bases lay in between. The CDR3 coding sequence is TGCAGTGCTACAGCTGCAACTAATGAAAAACTGTTTTTT. It specifies CSATAATNEKLFF.

This clonotype was seen a handful of times. V is TRBV20-1 and J is TRBJ2-1; 15 bases align to TRBD2. CDR1 is DFQATT, CDR2 SNEGSKA, per germline (reference sequence). The CDR3 has 17 amino acids. With 5 bases clipped from V and 4 bases from J, the junction kept 9 bases outside the gene matches. CDR3 sequence: CSAPGLAGGIRYNEQFF. The CDR3 DNA reads as TGCAGTGCTCCAGGACTAGCGGGAGGGATTCGGTACAATGAGCAGTTCTTC.

The chain is built from TRBV9 and TRBJ2-3; the D gene is possibly TRBD1 (5 bases). Germline loops: CDR1 SGDLS, CDR2 YYNGEE. Trimming shortened V by 0 bases and J by 0 bases, and 11 bases separated the two germline ends. The length of the CDR3 is 16 residues. The CDR3 reads CASSVGIRDSTDTQYF. The DNA of the CDR3 is TGTGCCAGCAGCGTAGGGATCAGGGATAGCACAGATACGCAGTATTTT.

This chain links TRBV20-1 with TRBJ1-2; maybe TRBD1 (6 bases). Germline CDR1 is DFQATT and CDR2 is SNEGSKA (reference sequence). The CDR3 covers 12 residues. V gave up 1 base and J gave up 8 bases, with 11 bases separating them. CDR3 region: CSARVAGEGYTF. The CDR3 coding sequence is TGCAGTGCTAGAGTGGCAGGGGAGGGCTACACCTTC.

The rearrangement uses TRBV5-1 and TRBJ2-7; TRBD2 might be the D (5 bases). Germline loops: CDR1 SGHRS, CDR2 YFSETQ. The CDR3 extends over 15 amino acids. V was trimmed by 4 bases and J by 6 bases, leaving 20 bases between them. The CDR3 sequence is CASSPPGVGGREQYF. The CDR3 nucleotides are TGCGCCAGCAGCCCCCCCGGCGTTGGAGGTCGCGAGCAGTACTTC.

A few counts support this clonotype. The chain links TRBV19 to TRBJ1-5; unclear D gene. Trimming cost V 3 bases and J 2 bases, with 17 bases left between them. Germline CDR1 is LNHDA and CDR2 is SQIVND (reference sequence). The CDR3 totals 17 residues. The DNA of the CDR3 is TGTGCCAGTAGTATCTTTCCGACGGCTTCGCGCAATCAGCCCCAGCATTTT. Its protein is CASSIFPTASRNQPQHF.